Listed below are T cell receptor beta chains from one sample, sequenced in a study of blood T cell repertoires in COVID-19. Sequenced by immunoSEQ multiplex PCR; TCRdb stores in-frame clones only, minus some. The sample shows about 90,000 clones, more than 75% of them seen only once. Sequenced: peripheral blood. These receptors came from a man in his 70s with acute or convalescent COVID-19. Both conserved end residues are part of each CDR3. Fields, in order: D gene, V gene, clone size, J gene, CDR3 DNA, CDR3 protein. The D gene is left open where the match is weak. Clone size is not always given. Where it is, it says once, few, many or a class for expanded clones.

d_gene: .; v_gene: TRBV3-1/TRBV3-2; abundance: .; j_gene: TRBJ1-6; CDR3nt: TGTGCCAGCAGCCAAGGGAGCGGGTTTACGAGGAATTCACCCCTCCACTTT; CDR3aa: CASSQGSGFTRNSPLHF
d_gene: .; v_gene: TRBV28; abundance: .; j_gene: TRBJ2-1; CDR3nt: TGTGCCAGCAGTTCCCGATCGGCTAGCTCCTACAATGAGCAGTTCTTC; CDR3aa: CASSSRSASSYNEQFF
d_gene: .; v_gene: TRBV6-2/TRBV6-3; abundance: .; j_gene: TRBJ1-6; CDR3nt: TGTGCCAGCAGTTCGGCCAGGGGAAATAGGAGATCACCCCTCCACTTT; CDR3aa: CASSSARGNRRSPLHF
d_gene: TRBD1; v_gene: TRBV19; abundance: .; j_gene: TRBJ2-1; CDR3nt: TGTGCCAGTAGTGACAGGGGGTCCTACAATGAGCAGTTCTTC; CDR3aa: CASSDRGSYNEQFF
d_gene: .; v_gene: TRBV3-1/TRBV3-2; abundance: .; j_gene: TRBJ2-7; CDR3nt: TGTGCCAGCAGCCGATCACTCTACGAGCAGTACTTC; CDR3aa: CASSRSLYEQYF
d_gene: .; v_gene: TRBV10-1; abundance: .; j_gene: TRBJ2-7; CDR3nt: TGCGCCAGCAGTGAGGCGGTGCAGCCCTACGAGCAGTACTTC; CDR3aa: CASSEAVQPYEQYF
d_gene: .; v_gene: TRBV6-4; abundance: .; j_gene: TRBJ1-2; CDR3nt: TGTGCCAGCAGTCCCTGGGGAGGGAACGATTTCTATGGCTACACCTTC; CDR3aa: CASSPWGGNDFYGYTF
d_gene: .; v_gene: TRBV4-2; abundance: few; j_gene: TRBJ1-6; CDR3nt: TGTGCCAGCAGCCAAGATCTAATGACAGGTGGTTCACCCCTCCACTTT; CDR3aa: CASSQDLMTGGSPLHF
d_gene: .; v_gene: TRBV11-2; abundance: .; j_gene: TRBJ1-1; CDR3nt: TGTGCCAGCAGCCTACATACAGGGAGTAACACTGAAGCTTTCTTT; CDR3aa: CASSLHTGSNTEAFF
d_gene: TRBD1; v_gene: TRBV5-1; abundance: .; j_gene: TRBJ1-2; CDR3nt: TGCGCCAGCAGCTTGGACAGGGGGCCCGGTGGCTACACCTTC; CDR3aa: CASSLDRGPGGYTF